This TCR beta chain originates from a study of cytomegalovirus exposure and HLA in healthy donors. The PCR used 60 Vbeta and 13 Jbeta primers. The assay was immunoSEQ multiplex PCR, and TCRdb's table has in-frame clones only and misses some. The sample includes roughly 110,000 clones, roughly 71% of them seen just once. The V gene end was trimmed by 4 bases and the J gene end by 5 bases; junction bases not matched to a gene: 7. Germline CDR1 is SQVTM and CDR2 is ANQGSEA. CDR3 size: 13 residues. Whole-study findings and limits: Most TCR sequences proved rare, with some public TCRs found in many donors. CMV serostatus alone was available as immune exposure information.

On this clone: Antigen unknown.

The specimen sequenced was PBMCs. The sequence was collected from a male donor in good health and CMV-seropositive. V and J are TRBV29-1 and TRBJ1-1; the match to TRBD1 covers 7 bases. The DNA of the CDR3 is TGCAGCGTTGGGGGCAGGGGGAGGACTGAAGCTTTCTTT. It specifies CSVGGRGRTEAFF.